The sequence of this T cell receptor (beta chain) was determined in a study of blood T cell repertoires in COVID-19. Study details: The study drew acute and convalescent COVID-19 samples from the United States, Italy and Spain. Nucleic acid was either cDNA or gDNA, and it came from T cells, B-cell-depleted T cells, or PBMCs.

Trimming took 6 bases from V and 7 from J; bases not matched to a gene: 13. The CDR3 length is 16 residues. Germline V gene sequence: CDR1 MDHEN, CDR2 SYDVKM. The authors' processing: Estimates of nucleated cell counts were drawn from the amplification of reference gene primers. The repertoire was sequenced with immunoSEQ multiplex PCR; TCRdb's copy has only in-frame clones and lacks some. V and J calls and clone size are given by that table; D and trimming were obtained from the DNA. Of roughly 320,000 clones listed, 85% to 90% are singletons. Seattle patients were enrolled during active infection and followed longitudinally.

The sequenced sample was peripheral blood. The rearrangement links TRBV28 to TRBJ2-1, with 9 bases matching TRBD1. The clonotype comes from a woman aged 25 to 39 with COVID-19, enrolled during active disease. This chain's CDR3 is CASSTIGTGLFNEQFF. DNA of the CDR3: TGTGCCAGCAGCACAATCGGGACAGGGCTGTTTAATGAGCAGTTCTTC. Full variable domain (missing parts from reference TRBV28 and TRBJ2-1): DVKVTQSSRYLVKRTGEKVFLECVQDMDHENMFWYRQDPGLGLRLIYFSYDVKMKEKGDIPEGYSVSREKKERFSLILESASTNQTSMYLCASSTIGTGLFNEQFFGPGTRLTVL.